Shown below are 25 T cell receptor beta chains from a single sample sequenced in a study of shared clonotypes between healthy human individuals. The method was immunoSEQ multiplex PCR; TCRdb's version includes in-frame clones alone and lacks a portion of them. The sample shows about 2.4 million clones, roughly 93% of them seen only once. The sequencing input was naive CD4+ T cells from PBMCs. Sample subset: CD45RA+ positively selected. These receptors came from a man younger than 30 in good health. Some clones in this sample may be carry-over from other donors' samples.

The chain uses TRBV4-1 and TRBJ1-5; no clear D gene. There are 19 residues in the CDR3. The V gene lost 2 bases and the J gene lost 5 bases, with 25 bases spanning the gap. Per germline, CDR1 MGHRA and CDR2 YSYEKL. CDR3 residues: CASSQHHFPIRVRDQPQHF. The DNA of the CDR3 is TGCGCCAGCAGCCAACACCATTTCCCAATTCGGGTCCGCGATCAGCCCCAGCATTTT.

This chain joins TRBV5-1 and TRBJ1-2, with D unresolved. The length of the CDR3 is 14 residues. The germline gives CDR1 SGHRS, CDR2 YFSETQ. V was cut by 1 base and J by 2 bases, with 9 bases left in between. This chain's CDR3 is CASSLITANYGYTF. For the CDR3, the DNA is TGCGCCAGCAGCTTGATTACAGCCAACTATGGCTACACCTTC.

About this clone: The same CDR3 can be traced to other DNA sequences in this sample. The chain employs TRBV7-2 and TRBJ2-7; 10 bases are a match to TRBD1. Germline values: CDR1 SGHTA, CDR2 FQGNSA. This CDR3 comprises 14 residues. Trimming at V came to 3 bases and at J to 4 bases, leaving 3 bases not matched to a gene. CDR3 in amino acids: CASSLTGGTYEQYF. CDR3 nucleotides: TGTGCCAGCAGCTTGACAGGGGGCACGTACGAGCAGTACTTC.

Of note for this clone: This sample includes further DNA sequences coding for the same CDR3. The V and J genes are TRBV29-1 and TRBJ1-3; a possible D gene is TRBD1 (5 bases). CDR3 length: 13 amino acids. V shed 7 bases and J shed 4 bases, with 14 bases lying between them. Germline V lookup: CDR1 SQVTM, CDR2 ANQGSEA. CDR3 residues: CSAKTVSGNTIYF. CDR3 DNA sequence: TGCAGCGCGAAGACAGTCTCAGGAAACACCATATATTTT.

The sample holds one count of this clone. The gene calls are TRBV11-2 and TRBJ2-7, with 8 bases that match TRBD1. V was pared by 5 bases and J by 4 bases, with 10 bases of the junction left unmatched. CDR1 and CDR2 (germline): SGHAT, FQNNGV. This CDR3 has 15 residues. In DNA, the CDR3 is TGTGCCAGCAGCCCACCGACAGGGGTAGGGTACGAGCAGTACTTC. Its translation is CASSPPTGVGYEQYF. Combining the CDR3 with reference TRBV11-2 and TRBJ2-7 gives the whole variable domain EAGVAQSPRYKIIEKRQSVAFWCNPISGHATLYWYQQILGQGPKLLIQFQNNGVVDDSQLPKDRFSAERLKGVDSTLKIQPAKLEDSAVYLCASSPPTGVGYEQYFGPGTRLTVT.

V and J are TRBV25-1 and TRBJ2-5; the match to TRBD2 covers 7 bases. CDR1 is MGHDK and CDR2 is SYGVNS in the germline V gene. V gave up 0 bases and J gave up 4 bases; unmatched junction bases: 2. CDR3 length: 14 residues. CDR3 region: CASSEYASGETQYF. The CDR3 DNA reads as TGTGCCAGCAGTGAATACGCTAGCGGAGAGACCCAGTACTTC. Complete variable domain (other parts from reference TRBV25-1 and TRBJ2-5): EADIYQTPRYLVIGTGKKITLECSQTMGHDKMYWYQQDPGMELHLIHYSYGVNSTEKGDLSSESTVSRIRTEHFPLTLESARPSHTSQYLCASSEYASGETQYFGPGTRLLVL.

V gene TRBV28 combines with J gene TRBJ2-1; tentatively, D is TRBD2 (5 bases). There are 17 residues in the CDR3. Germline CDR1 and CDR2: MDHEN and SYDVKM. V dropped 1 base and J dropped 2 bases, with 15 bases sitting between them. CDR3 nucleotides: TGTGCCAGCAGTTTATCACTCAGGCGGAGGACCTACAATGAGCAGTTCTTC. This translates into CASSLSLRRRTYNEQFF.

The chain joins TRBV4-1 to TRBJ1-4; D is undetermined. Trimming pared 1 base from V and 3 bases from J, leaving 6 bases between. There are 14 residues in the CDR3. Germline V CDR1 and CDR2: MGHRA, YSYEKL. CDR3 region: CASSQVGSNEKLFF. The CDR3 coding sequence is TGCGCCAGCAGCCAAGTGGGGTCTAATGAAAAACTGTTTTTT.

Turning to this clone: Sequence at one end of the junction differs from germline and may be a read error. The chain uses TRBV27 and TRBJ2-6, with 7 positions matching TRBD1. CDR1 is MNHEY, CDR2 SMNVEV, per germline (reference sequence). The CDR3 totals 17 residues. DNA for the CDR3: TGTGCCAGCAGTTCGACAGGGTTGAGCTCTGGCGCCAACGTCCTGACTTTC. It specifies CASSSTGLSSGANVLTF.

This clone was seen a single time. The chain has TRBV6-5 and TRBJ2-5, with 8 nucleotides matching TRBD2. The V and J ends lost 2 bases and 4 bases, in that order; junction bases with no gene match: 9. The CDR3 is made up of 16 amino acids. The germline gives CDR1 MNHEY, CDR2 SVGAGI. The CDR3 reads CASSYRSGRGGETQYF. In nucleotides, the CDR3 is TGTGCCAGCAGTTACAGGAGCGGGAGAGGGGGAGAGACCCAGTACTTC.

This chain uses TRBV5-4 with TRBJ2-3; 7 bases agree with TRBD2. CDR1 SGHNT and CDR2 YYREEE come from the germline V gene (reference sequence). This CDR3 is built from 15 residues. V shed 3 bases, J shed 4 bases, and the junction held 8 bases outside the gene matches. CDR3 in DNA: TGTGCCAGCAGCTCACCGACTAGCTCACCAGATACGCAGTATTTT. This gives the protein CASSSPTSSPDTQYF.

The chain joins TRBV7-9 to TRBJ2-7; the D gene could be TRBD1 or TRBD2 (5 bases each). The CDR3 consists of 16 residues. Trimming took off 5 bases at V and 1 base at J, with 18 bases between the two ends. Germline V lookup: CDR1 SEHNR, CDR2 FQNEAQ (reference sequence). CDR3 sequence reads: CASSRPGRQRSYEQYF. For the CDR3, the DNA is TGTGCCAGCAGCCGGCCTGGGAGACAGAGATCCTACGAGCAGTACTTC.

The chain carries TRBV7-8 and TRBJ2-5; D gene ambiguous. The CDR3 extends over 15 amino acids. The ends were cut back, 5 bases at V and 4 bases at J, with 17 bases in the middle. Germline values: CDR1 SGHVS, CDR2 FQNEAQ. This chain's CDR3 is CASSGRSRSGETQYF. As DNA, the CDR3 is TGTGCCAGCAGCGGACGGAGCAGGTCGGGAGAGACCCAGTACTTC.

In this sample, this clone turned up once. Written as DNA, the CDR3 is TGTGCCAGCAGCGCTCTAAGGACCGGGGAGCTGTTTTTT. Translating it yields CASSALRTGELFF. The chain couples TRBV11-2 to TRBJ2-2; D unclear. V lost 5 bases and J lost 5, with 9 bases in between. Looked up from germline, CDR1 is SGHAT and CDR2 is FQNNGV. This CDR3 spans 13 amino acids.

This chain joins TRBV5-1 and TRBJ1-1; D perhaps matches TRBD1 (5 bases). Germline CDR1 is SGHRS and CDR2 is YFSETQ. Trimming took 0 bases from V and 0 from J, leaving 9 bases between them. The CDR3 contains 15 residues. The CDR3 bases are TGCGCCAGCAGCTTGGTTGGGGCCCTGAACACTGAAGCTTTCTTT. This codes for CASSLVGALNTEAFF. The full variable domain, in which reference TRBV5-1 and TRBJ1-1 provide the parts outside the CDR3, is KAGVTQTPRYLIKTRGQQVTLSCSPISGHRSVSWYQQTPGQGLQFLFEYFSETQRNKGNFPGRFSGRQFSNSRSEMNVSTLELGDSALYLCASSLVGALNTEAFFGQGTRLTVV.

The chain uses TRBV28 and TRBJ2-7; D may be TRBD2 (5 bases). V was pared by 2 bases and J by 3 bases, with 11 bases between. Germline CDR1 is MDHEN and CDR2 is SYDVKM. This CDR3 is 14 amino acids long. CDR3 sequence: CASSLSFGVYEQYF. In nucleotides, the CDR3 is TGTGCCAGCAGTTTAAGTTTCGGGGTCTACGAGCAGTACTTC. The whole variable domain, remainder taken from reference TRBV28 and TRBJ2-7, is DVKVTQSSRYLVKRTGEKVFLECVQDMDHENMFWYRQDPGLGLRLIYFSYDVKMKEKGDIPEGYSVSREKKERFSLILESASTNQTSMYLCASSLSFGVYEQYFGPGTRLTVT.

This clone was observed a single time. The rearrangement links TRBV28 to TRBJ1-6; D is uncertain. The CDR3 spans 14 residues. With 8 bases removed from V and 10 bases from J, the gap between germline ends came to 18 bases. The germline V gene has CDR1 MDHEN and CDR2 SYDVKM. CDR3 in amino acids: CASSIGRNGSPLHF. CDR3 coding DNA: TGTGCCAGCTCCATAGGACGGAACGGCTCACCCCTCCACTTT.

In regard to this clone: The sample has other DNA sequences that encode this CDR3 too. The V call is TRBV27, the J call TRBJ2-5; tentatively, D is TRBD2 (5 bases). Per the germline V gene, CDR1 is MNHEY and CDR2 is SMNVEV (reference sequence). Trimming stripped 3 bases from V and 5 bases from J, with 10 bases between. This CDR3 spans 13 amino acids. Written as DNA, the CDR3 is TGTGCCAGCAGTTTCAGACGCGGGGAGACCCAGTACTTC. Encoded protein: CASSFRRGETQYF.

This clone has only one observation. The rearrangement joins TRBV2 to TRBJ2-5, with D possibly being TRBD1 (6 bases). V lost 3 bases and J 5 bases, leaving 16 bases between the germline ends. The CDR3 runs 15 residues. Germline lookup yields CDR1 SNHLY and CDR2 FYNNEI. CDR3 protein: CASSDWGLLGETQYF. The CDR3 DNA is TGTGCCAGCAGTGATTGGGGGCTCTTAGGGGAGACCCAGTACTTC.

The chain is built from TRBV30 and TRBJ2-1; D remains unclear. Deletions cut 3 bases from V and 9 bases from J, with 12 bases between. This CDR3 comprises 12 residues. Germline V gives CDR1 GTSNPN, CDR2 SVGIG (reference sequence). The CDR3 sequence: CAWRELFGEQFF. CDR3 DNA sequence: TGTGCCTGGAGAGAGTTGTTTGGTGAGCAGTTCTTC.

The chain has TRBV28 and TRBJ1-4; 7 bases agree with TRBD1. The CDR3 spans 14 residues. The V gene end was trimmed by 6 bases and the J gene end by 8 bases; junction bases not matched to a gene: 9. Germline V lookup: CDR1 MDHEN, CDR2 SYDVKM. CDR3 region: CASRETGVMEKLFF. CDR3 nucleotide sequence: TGTGCCAGCAGAGAAACAGGGGTTATGGAAAAACTGTTTTTT.

The rearrangement joins TRBV18 to TRBJ2-2; no definite D call. Germline V gene lookup returns CDR1 KGHSH and CDR2 LQKENI. The V gene lost 0 bases and the J gene lost 10 bases, with 15 bases spanning the gap. This CDR3 has 15 residues. The CDR3 protein is CASSPPRFPGPELFF. CDR3 nucleotide sequence: TGTGCCAGCTCACCACCTCGTTTCCCCGGCCCGGAGCTGTTTTTT.

This rearrangement joins TRBV15 to TRBJ2-7, with a tentative D call TRBD2 (6 bases). Germline V CDR1 and CDR2: LNHNV, YYDKDF (reference sequence). The V and J ends lost 1 base and 3 bases respectively, with 10 bases between them. This CDR3 has 14 residues. The CDR3 loop reads CATSRGRGGYEQYF. CDR3 DNA: TGTGCCACCAGCAGAGGGAGGGGCGGCTACGAGCAGTACTTC.

The chain combines TRBV7-2 with TRBJ1-6; a possible D gene is TRBD1 (6 bases). V was pared by 4 bases and J by 8 bases, with 12 bases between. This CDR3 contains 14 residues. The germline V gene encodes CDR1 SGHTA and CDR2 FQGNSA. As DNA, the CDR3 is TGTGCCAGCAGCTCACAGGGTTTCGATTCACCCCTCCACTTT. Translated, it gives CASSSQGFDSPLHF.

The chain carries TRBV5-6 and TRBJ2-1; a weak D match, TRBD2 (5 bases). CDR3 length: 17 amino acids. From germline, CDR1 is SGHDT and CDR2 YYEEEE. V lost 4 bases, J lost 12 bases, and 29 bases lay in between. The CDR3 DNA reads as TGTGCCAGCAGCCCTCTACTACTCGGGATACAAATGGCTTGGCAGTTCTTC. Translating it yields CASSPLLLGIQMAWQFF.